The T cell receptor (delta chain) under discussion was sequenced for a study of DNA immune sequencing with unique molecular identifiers. By its share, this clone is large. CDR1 and CDR2 (germline): GEAIGNYY, EKD. V lost 2 bases, J lost 0 bases, and 3 bases stayed unmatched. The CDR3 consists of 15 residues. All 8 TRDV and 4 TRDJ genes were targeted in 32-plex amplification of genomic DNA. The library had 12-nucleotide UMIs introduced over approximately 3 barcoding cycles, then a second adapter PCR. TCRdb called clones anew from the multiplex PCR reads with CATT. The sample has about 410 delta-chain clones, 7% to 9% seen once.

The sequencing input was gamma-delta T cells enriched from blood buffy coat, or unenriched PBMCs (not recorded which). The chain links TRDV2 to TRDJ1; TRDD3 aligns across 9 bases. The receptor was derived from a human donor in good health. DNA for the CDR3: TGTGCCTGTGACAGACTGGGGGAGTACACCGATAAACTCATCTTT. Translation gives CACDRLGEYTDKLIF.